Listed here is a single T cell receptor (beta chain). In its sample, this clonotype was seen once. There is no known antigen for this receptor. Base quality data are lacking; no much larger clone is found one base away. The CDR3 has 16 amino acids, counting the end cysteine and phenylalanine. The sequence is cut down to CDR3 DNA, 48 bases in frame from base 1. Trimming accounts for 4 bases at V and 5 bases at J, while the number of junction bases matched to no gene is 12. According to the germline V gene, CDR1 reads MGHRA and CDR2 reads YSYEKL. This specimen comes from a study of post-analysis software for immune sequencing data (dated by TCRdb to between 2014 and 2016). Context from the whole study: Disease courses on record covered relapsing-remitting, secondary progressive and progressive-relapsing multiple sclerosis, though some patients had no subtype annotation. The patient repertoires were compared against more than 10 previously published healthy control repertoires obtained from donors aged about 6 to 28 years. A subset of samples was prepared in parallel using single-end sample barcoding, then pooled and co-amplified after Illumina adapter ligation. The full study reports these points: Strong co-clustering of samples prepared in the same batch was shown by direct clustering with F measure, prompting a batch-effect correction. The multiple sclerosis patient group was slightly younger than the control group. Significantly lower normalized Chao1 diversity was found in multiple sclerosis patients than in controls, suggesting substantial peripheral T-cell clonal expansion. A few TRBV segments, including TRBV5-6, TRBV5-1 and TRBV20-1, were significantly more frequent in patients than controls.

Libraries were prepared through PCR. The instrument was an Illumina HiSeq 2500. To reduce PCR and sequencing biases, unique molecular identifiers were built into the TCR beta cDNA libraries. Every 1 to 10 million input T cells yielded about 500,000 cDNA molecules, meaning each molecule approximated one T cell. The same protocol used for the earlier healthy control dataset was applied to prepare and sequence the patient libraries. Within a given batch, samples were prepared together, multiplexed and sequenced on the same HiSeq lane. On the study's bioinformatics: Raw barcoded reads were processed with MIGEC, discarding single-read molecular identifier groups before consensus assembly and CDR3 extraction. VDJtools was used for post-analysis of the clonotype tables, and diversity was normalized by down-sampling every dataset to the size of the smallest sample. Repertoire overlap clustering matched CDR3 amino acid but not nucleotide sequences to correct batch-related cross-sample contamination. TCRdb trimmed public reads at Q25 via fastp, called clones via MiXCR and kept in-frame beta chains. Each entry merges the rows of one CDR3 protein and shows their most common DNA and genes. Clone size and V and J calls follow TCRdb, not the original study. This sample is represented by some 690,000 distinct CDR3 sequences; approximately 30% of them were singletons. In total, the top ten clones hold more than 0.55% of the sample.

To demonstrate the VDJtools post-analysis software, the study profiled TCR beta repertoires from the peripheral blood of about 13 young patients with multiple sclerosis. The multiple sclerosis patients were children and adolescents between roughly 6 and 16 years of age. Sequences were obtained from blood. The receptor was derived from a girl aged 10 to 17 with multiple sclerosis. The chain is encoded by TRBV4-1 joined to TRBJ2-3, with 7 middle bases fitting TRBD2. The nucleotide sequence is TGCGCCAGCAGCCGTCAACTAGCGAATCAGCTAGATACGCAGTATTTT. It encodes CASSRQLANQLDTQYF.